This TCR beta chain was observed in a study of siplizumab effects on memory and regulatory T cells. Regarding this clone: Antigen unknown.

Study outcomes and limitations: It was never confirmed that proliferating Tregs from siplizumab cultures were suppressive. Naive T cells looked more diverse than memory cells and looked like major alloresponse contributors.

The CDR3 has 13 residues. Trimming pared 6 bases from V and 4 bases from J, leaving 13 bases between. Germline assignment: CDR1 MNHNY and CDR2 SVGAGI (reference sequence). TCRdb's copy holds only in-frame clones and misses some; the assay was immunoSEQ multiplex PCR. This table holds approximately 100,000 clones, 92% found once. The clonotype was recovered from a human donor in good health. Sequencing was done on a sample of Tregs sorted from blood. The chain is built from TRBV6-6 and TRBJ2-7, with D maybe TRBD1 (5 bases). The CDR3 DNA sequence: TGTGCCAGCAGCTACGACAGTAAATACGAGCAGTACTTC. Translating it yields CASSYDSKYEQYF.